These 14 T cell receptor beta chains originate from one sample sequenced in a study of OX40 agonist ivuxolimab in advanced cancers. This table comes from immunoSEQ multiplex PCR, and its TCRdb copy is limited to in-frame clones, with some not included. Of about 20,000 clones in the sample, 70% to 85% were seen once. The specimen comprised CD4+ or CD8+ T cells sorted from blood, sampled in a trial of the OX40 agonist ivuxolimab. The receptors stem from an adult with an advanced solid tumor such as melanoma, head and neck, liver or kidney cancer.

The gene calls are TRBV15 and TRBJ2-4; the D is unclear. Trimming shortened V by 8 bases and J by 4 bases, and 12 bases separated the two germline ends. The germline V gene encodes CDR1 LNHNV and CDR2 YYDKDF (reference sequence). This CDR3 is 13 amino acids long. DNA of the CDR3: TGTGCCACCTCCCCCCCCGAAAAAAACATTCAGTACTTC. This codes for CATSPPEKNIQYF.

The gene calls are TRBV7-3 and TRBJ2-2; 8 nucleotides match TRBD1. Germline trimming cut 2 bases from V and 3 bases from J; bases unmatched to any gene: 5. The CDR3 has 16 amino acids. The germline V gene has CDR1 SGHTA and CDR2 FQGTGA. In nucleotides, the CDR3 is TGTGCCAGCAGCTTACCCGACAGGGGCGACACCGGGGAGCTGTTTTTT. Residues: CASSLPDRGDTGELFF.

The rearrangement joins TRBV7-8 to TRBJ2-7; D gene ambiguous. Germline CDR1 SGHVS, CDR2 FQNEAQ. The CDR3 totals 13 residues. V lost 1 base and J lost 3, with 7 bases in between. The CDR3 bases are TGTGCCAGCAGCTTAGGGATAAACTACGAGCAGTACTTC. Protein sequence: CASSLGINYEQYF.

This clone was found a few times. The chain combines TRBV28 with TRBJ2-1; TRBD1 agrees at 12 bases. The CDR3 is 17 amino acids. In germline, CDR1 is MDHEN, CDR2 SYDVKM. V lost 5 bases, J lost 7 bases, and 12 bases stayed unmatched. CDR3 nucleotides: TGTGCCAGCAGTCCTTGGGACAGGGGGCGGTTTGGGAATGAGCAGTTCTTC. Amino acids: CASSPWDRGRFGNEQFF.

In its sample, this clone was seen a few times. V gene TRBV18 combines with J gene TRBJ1-1, with D tentatively TRBD1 (5 bases). Between the trimmed V and J ends, which lost 4 bases and 0 bases, there was a span of 12 bases. CDR1 is KGHSH, CDR2 LQKENI, per germline. The CDR3 runs 15 residues. DNA of the CDR3: TGTGCCAGCTCACAAGGACAATCTATGAACACTGAAGCTTTCTTT. It yields the protein CASSQGQSMNTEAFF.

The rearrangement uses TRBV15 and TRBJ2-7; D perhaps matches TRBD1 (5 bases). This CDR3 is 15 amino acids long. With 0 bases removed from V and 2 bases from J, the gap between germline ends came to 11 bases. In germline, CDR1 is LNHNV, CDR2 YYDKDF (reference sequence). The CDR3 sequence is CATSRDQTATYEQYF. CDR3 in DNA: TGTGCCACCAGCAGAGATCAGACAGCTACCTACGAGCAGTACTTC. Full variable domain (outside the CDR3, taken from reference TRBV15 and TRBJ2-7): DAMVIQNPRYQVTQFGKPVTLSCSQTLNHNVMYWYQQKSSQAPKLLFHYYDKDFNNEADTPDNFQSRRPNTSFCFLDIRSPGLGDTAMYLCATSRDQTATYEQYFGPGTRLTVT.

A few counts support this clone. The chain is built from TRBV4-3 and TRBJ1-2; perhaps TRBD1 as D (6 bases). In germline, CDR1 is LGHNA, CDR2 YSLEER. V shed 0 bases and J shed 7 bases, with 18 bases lying between them. The CDR3 spans 16 residues. CDR3 sequence: CASSQDRSGGRVGYTF. The CDR3 coding sequence is TGCGCCAGCAGCCAAGACCGCTCGGGGGGGCGGGTTGGCTACACCTTC.

The rearrangement uses TRBV12-5 and TRBJ2-3; D might be TRBD1 or TRBD2, each matching 7 bases. The ends were cut back, 3 bases at V and 4 bases at J, with 26 bases in the middle. CDR3 length: 19 amino acids. Germline V gene sequence: CDR1 LGHNT, CDR2 FRNRAP. The DNA for the CDR3 is TGTGCTAGTGGTTTAGATGTAGGGGGCTCGTCGGGAGGCCCAGATACGCAGTATTTT. It translates to CASGLDVGGSSGGPDTQYF.

The chain joins TRBV27 to TRBJ1-5; 9 bases match TRBD1. This CDR3 is 15 amino acids long. The V segment lost 4 bases and the J segment 1 base; nucleotides outside the gene matches: 2. Germline-derived CDR1 and CDR2 are MNHEY and SMNVEV (reference sequence). CDR3: CASSSDRGSNQPQHF. The CDR3 region has the DNA TGTGCCAGCAGTTCTGACAGGGGGAGCAATCAGCCCCAGCATTTT.

This clone came up a few times. This rearrangement joins TRBV19 to TRBJ2-7; a possible D gene is TRBD2 (6 bases). The CDR3 contains 15 residues. In germline, CDR1 is LNHDA, CDR2 SQIVND (reference sequence). V was cut by 3 bases and J by 5 bases, with 17 bases left in between. The CDR3 reads CASSMSLAGVHEQYF. In DNA form, the CDR3 reads TGTGCCAGTAGTATGTCACTAGCCGGGGTCCACGAGCAGTACTTC.

The chain is built from TRBV19 and TRBJ1-5; D gene ambiguous. The V end was cut by 0 bases, the J end by 0 bases, with 9 bases between. CDR1 is LNHDA, CDR2 SQIVND, per germline (reference sequence). This CDR3 comprises 16 residues. The CDR3 here is CASSIEGRNSNQPQHF. The CDR3 DNA reads TGTGCCAGTAGTATAGAAGGACGGAATAGCAATCAGCCCCAGCATTTT.

The rearrangement links TRBV5-5 to TRBJ1-1, with no clear D. Germline CDR1 is SGHKS and CDR2 is YYEKEE (reference sequence). The ends were cut back, 1 base at V and 2 bases at J, with 6 bases in the middle. CDR3 length equals 13 residues. The CDR3 reads CASSLYENTEAFF. For the CDR3, the DNA is TGTGCCAGCAGCTTGTATGAAAACACTGAAGCTTTCTTT.

The rearrangement links TRBV27 to TRBJ2-1; D is possibly TRBD1 or TRBD2 (5 bases each). The CDR3 is made up of 15 amino acids. Germline V CDR1 and CDR2: MNHEY, SMNVEV (reference sequence). With 2 bases removed from V and 7 bases from J, the gap between germline ends came to 15 bases. CDR3 in amino acids: CASSLHPGPENEQFF. CDR3 nucleotide sequence: TGTGCCAGCAGTTTACATCCGGGACCGGAAAATGAGCAGTTCTTC.

This clone was seen only once. This chain links TRBV28 with TRBJ2-7, with D maybe TRBD2 (6 bases). Looked up from germline, CDR1 is MDHEN and CDR2 is SYDVKM. The CDR3 totals 14 residues. Trimming shortened V by 3 bases and J by 4 bases, and 13 bases separated the two germline ends. The CDR3 loop reads CASSFGGGGYEQYF. The CDR3 DNA reads as TGTGCCAGCAGTTTCGGGGGAGGAGGATACGAGCAGTACTTC.